Shown below are 3 T cell receptor beta chains from a single sample sequenced in a study of identical twins. Using its own MiXCR run on the 5' RACE reads, TCRdb lists one record per CDR3 protein. There are some 300,000 distinct CDR3 sequences in the sample; about 12% occur only once, and 6% to 9% lies in the top ten. These records were also assigned to another study, of yellow fever vaccine responses in identical twins.

The sequencing sample was made of CD8+ T cells sorted from blood. The receptors derive from a woman between 18 and 29 years old in good health.

The V call is TRBV7-2, the J call TRBJ2-3, with D unclear. This CDR3 is 14 amino acids long. Trimming took off 3 bases at V and 4 bases at J, with 11 bases between the two ends. The germline gives CDR1 SGHTA, CDR2 FQGNSA. The CDR3, as DNA: TGTGCCAGCAGCTTCCTTAATGGTGCAGATACGCAGTATTTT. Translating it yields CASSFLNGADTQYF.

This rearrangement joins TRBV10-3 to TRBJ2-1, with D tentatively TRBD1 or TRBD2 (6 bases each). Trimming removed 4 bases at V and 7 bases at J, with 11 bases between. There are 13 residues in the CDR3. Germline V gene sequence: CDR1 ENHRY, CDR2 SYGVKD. CDR3 bases: TGTGCCATCAGTGGCGGAGGGGGGAATGAGCAGTTCTTC. It translates to CAISGGGGNEQFF.

This clonotype has only a few counts. This chain links TRBV5-5 with TRBJ2-7; 8 nucleotides align to TRBD1. V lost 5 bases and J lost 2; bases outside the gene matches: 9. The V gene's germline CDR1 is SGHKS and CDR2 YYEKEE (reference sequence). The CDR3 totals 15 residues. The CDR3 loop is CASRAGGGNTYEQYF. In DNA form, the CDR3 reads TGTGCCAGCAGGGCAGGGGGCGGAAATACCTACGAGCAGTACTTC.